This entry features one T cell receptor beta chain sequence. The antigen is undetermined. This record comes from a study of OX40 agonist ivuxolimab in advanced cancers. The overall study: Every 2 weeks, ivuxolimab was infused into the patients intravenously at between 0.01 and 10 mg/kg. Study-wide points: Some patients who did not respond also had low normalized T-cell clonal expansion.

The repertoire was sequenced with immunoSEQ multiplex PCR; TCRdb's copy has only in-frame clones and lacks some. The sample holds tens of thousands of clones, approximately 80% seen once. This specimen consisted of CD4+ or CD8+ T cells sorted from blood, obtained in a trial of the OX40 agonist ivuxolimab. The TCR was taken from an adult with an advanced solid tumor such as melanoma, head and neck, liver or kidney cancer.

Here the CDR3 DNA reads TGTGCCAGCGCGAGGGGAAACTCCGAGACCCAGTACTTC. Translating gives CASARGNSETQYF. V and J are TRBV27 and TRBJ2-5, with D perhaps being TRBD1 or TRBD2 (5 bases each). CDR1 and CDR2 (germline): MNHEY, SMNVEV (reference sequence). V shed 8 bases and J shed 5 bases, with 15 bases lying between them. The CDR3 covers 13 residues.